Below, 29 T cell receptor beta chains from the same sample are listed, as sequenced in a study of blood T cells in healthy people across ages. Together with a sample-barcoded 5' primer, a J-beta primer mix was included in a second PCR lasting roughly 6 to 12 cycles. MiXCR was run by TCRdb on the 5' RACE reads, yielding one entry per CDR3 protein. The table shows around 1,500,000 distinct CDR3 sequences, with about 30% occurring only once. Sequencing used blood. The receptors here all came from a woman between 25 and 40 years old in good health.

The rearrangement links TRBV7-2 to TRBJ1-5; D may be TRBD1 (5 bases). The V gene's germline CDR1 is SGHTA and CDR2 FQGNSA. CDR3 length: 15 residues. V lost 5 bases, J lost 6 bases, and 17 bases lay in between. In DNA, the CDR3 is TGTGCCAGCAGCCCAGACAGAGTCCCTCGTCAGCCCCAGCATTTT. Its translation is CASSPDRVPRQPQHF.

This clonotype was found a few times. The chain links TRBV4-3 to TRBJ1-4; TRBD1 aligns across 7 bases. The germline V gene has CDR1 LGHNA and CDR2 YSLEER. The CDR3 length is 13 residues. V lost 5 bases and J lost 8; bases outside the gene matches: 5. This CDR3 reads CASSETGKEKLFF. The CDR3 nucleotides read TGCGCCAGCAGCGAGACAGGGAAGGAAAAACTGTTTTTT.

V and J are TRBV2 and TRBJ2-1; D is perhaps TRBD2 (6 bases). V lost 8 bases, J lost 11 bases, and 19 bases lay in between. This CDR3 spans 13 amino acids. The germline V gene has CDR1 SNHLY and CDR2 FYNNEI. In nucleotides, the CDR3 is TGTGCCAGCTCTAATGGGGTAGCGGAGAAGCAGTTCTTC. Translating it yields CASSNGVAEKQFF.

At least ten counts were recorded for this clonotype. The chain employs TRBV29-1 and TRBJ2-7; D gene ambiguous. Germline loops: CDR1 SQVTM, CDR2 ANQGSEA. V dropped 2 bases and J dropped 6 bases, with 26 bases sitting between them. The CDR3 length is 17 residues. CDR3 bases: TGCAGCGTTGAACCTGGGTTTCCTTTGGGTTTGAGCTCCGAGCAGTACTTC. It encodes CSVEPGFPLGLSSEQYF.

This rearrangement joins TRBV9 to TRBJ2-1; 10 bases are a match to TRBD2. Unmatched junction bases numbered 23, after V lost 10 bases and J lost 4 bases. Germline V lookup: CDR1 SGDLS, CDR2 YYNGEE. This CDR3 region has 19 residues. As DNA, the CDR3 is TGTGCCGGAAGCGTAGGTCTAAGCGGGGGGGCGGAGGGTTACAATGAGCAGTTCTTC. Protein sequence: CAGSVGLSGGAEGYNEQFF.

This clonotype was recorded a few times. The chain combines TRBV5-1 with TRBJ2-1, with D perhaps matching TRBD2 (5 bases). This CDR3 has 14 amino acids. Germline V CDR1 and CDR2: SGHRS, YFSETQ. V was cut by 3 bases and J by 6 bases, with 13 bases left in between. CDR3 sequence: CASSSSSAGNEQFF. The DNA of the CDR3 is TGCGCCAGCAGCTCTTCCTCCGCGGGCAATGAGCAGTTCTTC.

This clonotype was counted many times. The chain combines TRBV5-1 with TRBJ2-7; no clear D. The germline CDR1 and CDR2 sequences are SGHRS and YFSETQ. V dropped 4 bases and J dropped 7 bases, with 12 bases sitting between them. The CDR3 has 12 amino acids. CDR3 amino acids: CASSDPPIEQYF. The CDR3 DNA follows: TGCGCCAGCAGCGACCCCCCCATTGAGCAGTACTTC.

The CDR3, as DNA: TGTGCCAGCAGCGACACCGGGACGGTGAACACTGAAGCTTTCTTT. Protein product: CASSDTGTVNTEAFF. The chain links TRBV5-6 to TRBJ1-1, with a weak D call TRBD1 (5 bases). The CDR3 loop spans 15 amino acids. V lost 4 bases, J lost 0 bases, and 13 bases lay in between. The germline gives CDR1 SGHDT, CDR2 YYEEEE.

This clonotype appeared a few times. V is TRBV20-1 and J is TRBJ2-7, with D possibly being TRBD2 (6 bases). Germline loops: CDR1 DFQATT, CDR2 SNEGSKA (reference sequence). Trimming shortened V by 2 bases and J by 7 bases, and 18 bases separated the two germline ends. The CDR3 consists of 14 residues. CDR3 region: CSARPRGHGGEQYF. The CDR3 DNA sequence: TGCAGTGCTAGACCCCGTGGCCACGGGGGAGAGCAGTACTTC.

This clonotype was seen only a few times. The chain combines TRBV5-5 with TRBJ2-3; TRBD2 agrees at 7 bases. The CDR3 spans 15 residues. The germline V gene has CDR1 SGHKS and CDR2 YYEKEE (reference sequence). Unmatched junction bases numbered 4, after V lost 3 bases and J lost 0 bases. The chain's CDR3 is CASSWGGFSTDTQYF. Here the CDR3 DNA reads TGTGCCAGCAGCTGGGGGGGGTTTAGCACAGATACGCAGTATTTT.

This clonotype was picked up many times. The junction departs from germline at one end; a sequencing error may be responsible. CDR3 sequence reads: CSASHGTRSSEQYF. In nucleotides, the CDR3 is TGCAGTGCTAGCCACGGGACAAGATCCTCCGAGCAGTACTTC. This sequence joins TRBV20-1 and TRBJ2-7; possible D gene TRBD1, 6 bases. Germline-derived CDR1 and CDR2 are DFQATT and SNEGSKA (reference sequence). This CDR3 has 14 amino acids.

This clonotype showed up just a few times. The chain has TRBV27 and TRBJ2-3; the D gene is possibly TRBD1 (5 bases). Trimming took off 5 bases at V and 4 bases at J, with 22 bases between the two ends. CDR3 length: 17 amino acids. CDR1 MNHEY and CDR2 SMNVEV come from the germline V gene (reference sequence). The chain's CDR3 is CASSQLQAHFGPDTQYF. CDR3 nucleotide sequence: TGTGCCAGCAGTCAACTACAGGCCCATTTTGGACCAGATACGCAGTATTTT.

The chain links TRBV6-5 to TRBJ1-1, with D unclear. The germline CDR1 and CDR2 sequences are MNHEY and SVGAGI. The CDR3 sequence is 20 residues long. Trimming removed 0 bases at V and 5 bases at J, with 28 bases between. The CDR3 nucleotides read TGTGCCAGCAGTTACTCCCCGCCCTTTAGGGAGTCCCGGGAGGATACTGAAGCTTTCTTT. It encodes CASSYSPPFRESREDTEAFF.

Remarks on this clonotype: Given a much more abundant clone one base away, this may be a read error. CDR3 sequence (DNA): TGCGCCAGCAGCTCCCGGGCGAACACCGGGGAGCTGTTTTTT. Amino acids: CASSSRANTGELFF. The chain carries TRBV5-1 and TRBJ2-2; no firm D call. Trimming stripped 3 bases from V and 0 bases from J, with 6 bases between. Germline-derived CDR1 and CDR2 are SGHRS and YFSETQ. This CDR3 contains 14 residues.

With respect to this clonotype: A clone one base away is much larger, so this may be a read error. The chain is built from TRBV2 and TRBJ2-1; maybe TRBD2 (6 bases). The CDR3 is 15 residues long. Trimming removed 2 bases at V and 3 bases at J, with 11 bases between. Germline V gives CDR1 SNHLY, CDR2 FYNNEI. CDR3 DNA: TGTGCCAGCAGTGAAAGACTAGTTGGCTACAATGAGCAGTTCTTC. Translating gives CASSERLVGYNEQFF.

J is TRBJ1-1 and V is TRBV24-1; D is uncertain. CDR3 length: 13 residues. CDR1 and CDR2 (germline): KGHDR, SFDVKD. V lost 4 bases, J lost 1 base, and 6 bases lay in between. The CDR3 sequence: CATSEGRNTEAFF. The CDR3 nucleotides are TGTGCCACCAGTGAAGGAAGGAACACTGAAGCTTTCTTT.

The table lists this clonotype with many counts. The chain recombines TRBV9 with TRBJ2-7; possible D gene TRBD2, 5 bases. The V gene lost 0 bases and the J gene lost 3 bases, with 10 bases spanning the gap. The CDR3 spans 14 residues. Looked up from germline, CDR1 is SGDLS and CDR2 is YYNGEE. For the CDR3, the DNA is TGTGCCAGCAGCGTAGATTGGAGGAACTACGAGCAGTACTTC. This translates into CASSVDWRNYEQYF.

This clonotype came up a few times. The V and J genes are TRBV30 and TRBJ2-3; tentative D call: TRBD2 (6 bases). Germline V CDR1 and CDR2: GTSNPN, SVGIG (reference sequence). This CDR3 region has 14 residues. V shed 3 bases and J shed 0 bases, with 10 bases lying between them. The DNA for the CDR3 is TGTGCCTGGAGATTAAGCGGGAGCACAGATACGCAGTATTTT. Amino acids: CAWRLSGSTDTQYF.

About this clonotype: This may arise from a read error, as a much more abundant clone is one base away. The J gene is TRBJ1-2, the V gene TRBV7-2, with 8 bases aligning to TRBD1. J lost 3 bases, V lost 5 bases, and 8 bases had no gene match. The CDR3 has 15 amino acids. Germline V CDR1 and CDR2: SGHTA, FQGNSA. The chain's CDR3 is CASSPTGDWDYGYTF. The DNA of the CDR3 is TGTGCCAGCAGCCCGACAGGGGACTGGGACTATGGCTACACCTTC.

This clonotype turned up a few times. A much more abundant neighbour one base away suggests this may be a read error. The chain joins TRBV5-5 to TRBJ2-1, with D unclear. Trimming pared 2 bases from V and 13 bases from J, leaving 19 bases between. Germline assignment: CDR1 SGHKS and CDR2 YYEKEE (reference sequence). This CDR3 has 14 residues. The CDR3 is CASSFDPSIETQFF. Here the CDR3 DNA reads TGTGCCAGCAGCTTTGATCCGTCCATAGAGACCCAGTTCTTC.

The table lists this clonotype with many counts. The chain links TRBV20-1 to TRBJ2-4, with D perhaps matching TRBD1 (5 bases). CDR3 size: 14 residues. Germline V gene lookup returns CDR1 DFQATT and CDR2 SNEGSKA (reference sequence). V dropped 3 bases and J dropped 1 base, with 10 bases sitting between them. The CDR3 spells CSARMPGAKNIQYF. In DNA form, the CDR3 reads TGCAGTGCTAGGATGCCAGGGGCCAAAAACATTCAGTACTTC.

This chain links TRBV28 with TRBJ2-7, with 8 bases that match TRBD1. This CDR3 region has 18 residues. The J segment lost 3 bases and the V segment lost 6 bases, leaving 19 bases of the junction unmatched. Germline lookup yields CDR1 MDHEN and CDR2 SYDVKM. Here the CDR3 DNA reads TGTGCCAGCAGGGGGGGAACCGGACAGGGCTCCTGGCACTACGAGCAGTACTTC. The encoded protein is CASRGGTGQGSWHYEQYF.

Ten or more counts support this clonotype. The J gene is TRBJ2-4, the V gene TRBV3-1; D ambiguous. V was shortened by 1 base and J by 2 bases, with 6 bases between the two germline ends. The germline CDR1 and CDR2 sequences are LGHDT and YNNKEL (reference sequence). This CDR3 is 14 amino acids long. The chain's CDR3 is CASSQALPKNIQYF. CDR3 in DNA: TGTGCCAGCAGCCAAGCCCTGCCCAAAAACATTCAGTACTTC.

This clonotype came up a few times. The rearrangement uses TRBV6-5 and TRBJ2-2; the D gene could be TRBD1 or TRBD2 (5 bases each). V lost 0 bases and J lost 6, with 14 bases in between. Per the germline V gene, CDR1 is MNHEY and CDR2 is SVGAGI. The CDR3 is made up of 16 amino acids. The CDR3 region has the DNA TGTGCCAGCAGTTACTCAGGGACGGGGCCGGCCGGGGAGCTGTTTTTT. Translating gives CASSYSGTGPAGELFF.

Details on this clonotype: This may arise from a read error, as a much more abundant clone is one base away. The chain employs TRBV12-3 or TRBV12-4 and TRBJ2-7; TRBD1 aligns across 7 bases. This CDR3 comprises 13 residues. CDR3 bases: TGTGCCAGCATGGACAGGAACTCCTGCGAGCAGTACTTC. It translates to CASMDRNSCEQYF.

This clonotype was found a few times. The rearrangement joins TRBV4-1 to TRBJ2-5; 13 bases line up with TRBD2. The end of the DNA fits TRBJ2-7 better, so the J call may be wrong. CDR3 length: 17 amino acids. Germline lookup yields CDR1 MGHRA and CDR2 YSYEKL. The CDR3 DNA is TGCGCCAGCAGTTATACCGGGACTAGCGGGATCTGGGGCGAGCAGTACTTC. It codes for CASSYTGTSGIWGEQYF.

V and J are TRBV6-5 and TRBJ2-3; 7 bases agree with TRBD2. J lost 5 bases, V lost 8 bases, and 13 bases had no gene match. CDR3 length equals 15 residues. The germline V gene encodes CDR1 MNHEY and CDR2 SVGAGI. In DNA, the CDR3 is TGTGCCAGCTCCGGCGCACTAGCGCTGGTAGATACGCAGTATTTT. Amino acids: CASSGALALVDTQYF.

The rearrangement uses TRBV5-1 and TRBJ1-4; D might be TRBD1 (5 bases). The CDR3 runs to 15 residues. The V end lost 4 bases, the J end lost 1 base, and 11 bases lay between the germline ends. CDR1 is SGHRS, CDR2 YFSETQ, per germline. The DNA for the CDR3 is TGCGCCAGCAGCCCGACAGTCGGAACTAATGAAAAACTGTTTTTT. As protein: CASSPTVGTNEKLFF.

This clonotype was detected ten times or more. The rearrangement links TRBV7-3 to TRBJ2-7; TRBD2 matches at 8 bases. The CDR3 runs 13 residues. Per germline, CDR1 SGHTA and CDR2 FQGTGA. V lost 5 bases and J lost 4; bases outside the gene matches: 4. DNA for the CDR3: TGTGCCAGCAGCCCAGCGGGGGATTACGAGCAGTACTTC. Protein sequence: CASSPAGDYEQYF.